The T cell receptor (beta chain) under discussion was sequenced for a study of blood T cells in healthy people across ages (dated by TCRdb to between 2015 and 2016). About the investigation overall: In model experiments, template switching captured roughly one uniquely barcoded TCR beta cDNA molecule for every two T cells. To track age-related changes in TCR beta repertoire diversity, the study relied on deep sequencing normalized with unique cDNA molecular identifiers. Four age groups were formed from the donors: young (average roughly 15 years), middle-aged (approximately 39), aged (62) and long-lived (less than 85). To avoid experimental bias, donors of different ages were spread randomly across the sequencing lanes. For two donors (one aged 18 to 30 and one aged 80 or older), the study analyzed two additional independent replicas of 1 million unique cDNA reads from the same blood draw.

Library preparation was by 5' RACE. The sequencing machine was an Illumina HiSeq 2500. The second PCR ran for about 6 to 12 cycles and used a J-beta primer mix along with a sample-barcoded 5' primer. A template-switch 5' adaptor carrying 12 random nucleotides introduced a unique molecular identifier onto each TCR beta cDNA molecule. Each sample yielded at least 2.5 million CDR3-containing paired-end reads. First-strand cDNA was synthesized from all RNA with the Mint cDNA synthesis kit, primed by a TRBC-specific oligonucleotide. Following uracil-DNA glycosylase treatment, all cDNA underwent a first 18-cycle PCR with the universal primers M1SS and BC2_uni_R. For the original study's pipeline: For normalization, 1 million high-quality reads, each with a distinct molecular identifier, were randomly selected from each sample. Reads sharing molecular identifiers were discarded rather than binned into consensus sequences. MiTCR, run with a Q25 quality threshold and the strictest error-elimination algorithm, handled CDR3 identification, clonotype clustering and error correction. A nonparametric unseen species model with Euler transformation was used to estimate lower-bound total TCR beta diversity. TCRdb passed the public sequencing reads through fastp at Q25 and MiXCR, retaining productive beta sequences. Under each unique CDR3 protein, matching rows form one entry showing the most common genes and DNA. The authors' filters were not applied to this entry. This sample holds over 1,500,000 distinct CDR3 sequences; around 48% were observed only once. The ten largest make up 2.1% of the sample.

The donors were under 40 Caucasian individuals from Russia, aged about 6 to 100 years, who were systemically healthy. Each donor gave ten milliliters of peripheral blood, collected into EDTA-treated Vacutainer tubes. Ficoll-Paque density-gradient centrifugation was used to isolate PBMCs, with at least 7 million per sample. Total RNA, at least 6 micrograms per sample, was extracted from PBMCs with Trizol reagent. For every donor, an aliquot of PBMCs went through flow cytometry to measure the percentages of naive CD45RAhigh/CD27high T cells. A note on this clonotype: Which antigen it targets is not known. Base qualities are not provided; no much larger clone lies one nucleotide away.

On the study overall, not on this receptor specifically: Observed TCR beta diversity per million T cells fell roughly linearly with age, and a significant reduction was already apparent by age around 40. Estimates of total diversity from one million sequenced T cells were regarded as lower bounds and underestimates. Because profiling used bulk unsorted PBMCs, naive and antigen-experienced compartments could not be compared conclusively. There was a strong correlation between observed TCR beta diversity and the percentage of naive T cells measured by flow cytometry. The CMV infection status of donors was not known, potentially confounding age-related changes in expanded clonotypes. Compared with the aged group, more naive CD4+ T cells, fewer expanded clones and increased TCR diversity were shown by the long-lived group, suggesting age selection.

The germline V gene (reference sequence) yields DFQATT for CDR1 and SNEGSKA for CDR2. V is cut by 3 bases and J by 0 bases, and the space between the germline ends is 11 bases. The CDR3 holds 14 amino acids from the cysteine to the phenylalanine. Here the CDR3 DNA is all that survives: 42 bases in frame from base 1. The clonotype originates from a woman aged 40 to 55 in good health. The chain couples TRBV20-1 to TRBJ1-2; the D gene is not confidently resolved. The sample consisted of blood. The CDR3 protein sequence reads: CSASRPGANYGYTF. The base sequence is TGCAGTGCTAGTAGACCTGGGGCTAACTATGGCTACACCTTC.